This passage covers 4 T cell receptor beta chains from one sample sequenced in a study of vaccination effects on CD4 cells after COVID-19. These receptors' targets are unknown. The assay was immunoSEQ multiplex PCR, and TCRdb's table has in-frame clones only and misses some. The sample records some 68,000 clones, 70% to 85% being singletons. Antigen-specific CD4+ T cells were first expanded with viral peptide pools by the ViraFEST assay and only then sequenced. Culture proceeded for 10 days, and CD4+ T cells were then isolated. Vaccine recipients lacked prior SARS-CoV-2 infection and had negative nucleocapsid antibodies. Sequenced here: CD4+ T cells from PBMCs cultured with HCoV-OC43 spike peptides, sampled before COVID-19 vaccination. Indicated subset: HCoV-OC43 spike overlapping peptide pool stimulation. These receptors came from a human donor who received a COVID-19 vaccine.

The genes are TRBV2 and TRBJ1-5; the D gene is possibly TRBD1 (6 bases). CDR1 and CDR2 (germline): SNHLY, FYNNEI. The CDR3 length is 14 residues. Trimming left V 4 bases short and J 3 bases short, with 10 bases between. This CDR3 reads CASSATGANQPQHF. CDR3 nucleotides: TGTGCCAGCAGTGCCACGGGGGCCAATCAGCCCCAGCATTTT.

The V gene is TRBV7-2, the J gene TRBJ1-3; tentatively, D is TRBD1 (6 bases). The germline CDR1 and CDR2 sequences are SGHTA and FQGNSA. Deletions cut 1 base from V and 2 bases from J, with 9 bases between. The CDR3 contains 15 residues. CDR3 loop: CASSLGGGAGNTIYF. Here the CDR3 DNA reads TGTGCCAGCAGCTTAGGGGGGGGCGCTGGAAACACCATATATTTT. Together with reference TRBV7-2 and TRBJ1-3, the CDR3 gives the full variable domain: GAGVSQSPSNKVTEKGKDVELRCDPISGHTALYWYRQSLGQGLEFLIYFQGNSAPDKSGLPSDRFSAERTGGSVSTLTIQRTQQEDSAVYLCASSLGGGAGNTIYFGEGSWLTVV.

This chain links TRBV5-1 with TRBJ1-4; TRBD1 matches 10 bases. J was trimmed by 6 bases and V by 5 bases; bases with no gene match: 7. Germline V lookup: CDR1 SGHRS, CDR2 YFSETQ. The CDR3 runs 15 residues. CDR3 sequence (DNA): TGCGCCAGCAGTCGGACCGGGACAGGGGATGAAAAACTGTTTTTT. It codes for CASSRTGTGDEKLFF.

The chain combines TRBV10-3 with TRBJ1-1, with no clear D. V was cut by 6 bases and J by 2 bases, with 10 bases left in between. Germline values: CDR1 ENHRY, CDR2 SYGVKD. This CDR3 spans 13 amino acids. The CDR3 spells CAISRKPNTEAFF. The CDR3 DNA reads as TGTGCCATCAGCCGAAAGCCAAACACTGAAGCTTTCTTT.